These 22 T cell receptor beta chains came from one sample sequenced in a study of tumor-infiltrating lymphocytes in localized non-small cell lung cancer. The repertoire was sequenced with immunoSEQ multiplex PCR; TCRdb's copy has only in-frame clones and lacks some. The sample shows about 14,000 clones, approximately 70% of them seen only once. Sequencing was carried out using lung tumor tissue. Receptor source: a human donor with non-small cell lung cancer.

V usage is TRBV15 and J usage is TRBJ2-4; the match to TRBD2 covers 8 bases. This CDR3 contains 19 residues. Germline V gene sequence: CDR1 LNHNV, CDR2 YYDKDF (reference sequence). After removal of 0 bases from V and 0 bases from J, the junction contained 10 bases not matched to a gene. CDR3 nucleotides: TGTGCCACCAGCAGAGAGACGGGGGGGAGGATAGCAGCCAAAAACATTCAGTACTTC. This encodes CATSRETGGRIAAKNIQYF.

This clone has just a few counts. J is TRBJ2-3 and V is TRBV7-8, with D unresolved. The ends were cut back, 5 bases at V and 0 bases at J, with 6 bases in the middle. The length of the CDR3 is 13 residues. Germline V gene data show CDR1 as SGHVS and CDR2 as FQNEAQ. CDR3 in DNA: TGTGCCAGCAGCCCTTGGAGCACAGATACGCAGTATTTT. It translates to CASSPWSTDTQYF.

The chain recombines TRBV4-3 with TRBJ2-5; D might be TRBD1 (7 bases). The CDR3 has 18 residues. The V gene's germline CDR1 is LGHNA and CDR2 YSLEER. The germline V and J ends were trimmed by 0 bases and 4 bases, with 21 bases remaining between them. CDR3 protein: CASSQDQEGVRGAETQYF. CDR3 bases: TGCGCCAGCAGCCAAGATCAGGAAGGGGTCAGGGGGGCAGAGACCCAGTACTTC.

The chain uses TRBV12-5 and TRBJ2-7; 9 bases agree with TRBD1. The CDR3 length is 17 residues. V lost 1 base, J lost 2 bases, and 9 bases stayed unmatched. Germline CDR1 reads LGHNT; CDR2 reads FRNRAP. The CDR3 DNA sequence: TGTGCTAGTGGTTTGGCAACCACCGGGACAGGGCCCTACGAGCAGTACTTC. Amino acid sequence: CASGLATTGTGPYEQYF.

V and J are TRBV18 and TRBJ2-5, with D possibly matching TRBD1 (5 bases). Germline CDR1 is KGHSH and CDR2 is LQKENI. The CDR3 is 13 residues long. Trimming took off 2 bases at V and 5 bases at J, with 9 bases between the two ends. CDR3 loop: CASSPDSRETQYF. CDR3 nucleotides: TGTGCCAGCTCACCAGACAGTCGGGAGACCCAGTACTTC.

The CDR3 reads CASSQGSVEGGNTIYF. In DNA, the CDR3 is TGCGCCAGCAGCCAAGGTTCGGTGGAGGGCGGAAACACCATATATTTT. The chain couples TRBV4-1 to TRBJ1-3; D gene uncertain. Trimming left V 1 base short and J 4 bases short, with 14 bases between. Germline assignment: CDR1 MGHRA and CDR2 YSYEKL. CDR3 length: 16 residues.

CDR3 protein: CASSHGQGPSGNTIYF. The CDR3 coding sequence is TGCGCCAGCAGCCACGGACAGGGGCCCTCTGGAAACACCATATATTTT. The V and J genes are TRBV4-1 and TRBJ1-3, with 9 bases aligning to TRBD1. The CDR3 totals 16 residues. V shed 3 bases, J shed 0 bases, and the junction held 3 bases outside the gene matches. The germline gives CDR1 MGHRA, CDR2 YSYEKL.

The chain couples TRBV19 to TRBJ1-1; D is uncertain. Germline values: CDR1 LNHDA, CDR2 SQIVND (reference sequence). Trimming removed 3 bases from V and 2 bases from J, with 4 bases in between. This CDR3 spans 12 amino acids. The CDR3, as DNA: TGTGCCAGTAGTATTGACAACACTGAAGCTTTCTTT. Protein product: CASSIDNTEAFF.

This sequence joins TRBV12-5 and TRBJ2-3, with a possible D match to TRBD1 (6 bases). The CDR3 has 14 amino acids. The V and J ends lost 0 bases and 4 bases respectively, with 8 bases between them. Germline CDR1 and CDR2: LGHNT and FRNRAP. CDR3: CASGLVAGADTQYF. CDR3 sequence (DNA): TGTGCTAGTGGTTTGGTCGCAGGGGCAGATACGCAGTATTTT. Using reference TRBV12-5 and TRBJ2-3 for the parts outside the CDR3, the full variable domain is DARVTQTPRHKVTEMGQEVTMRCQPILGHNTVFWYRQTMMQGLELLAYFRNRAPLDDSGMPKDRFSAEMPDATLATLKIQPSEPRDSAVYFCASGLVAGADTQYFGPGTRLTVL.

This chain connects TRBV30 to TRBJ1-1; maybe TRBD1 (5 bases). Deletions cut 0 bases from V and 5 bases from J, with 10 bases between. The length of the CDR3 is 13 residues. Germline V CDR1 and CDR2: GTSNPN, SVGIG (reference sequence). CDR3 amino acids: CAWSVTGGTEAFF. DNA of the CDR3: TGTGCCTGGAGTGTAACCGGGGGAACTGAAGCTTTCTTT.

V gene TRBV5-1 combines with J gene TRBJ1-4; 11 bases map to TRBD1. Trimming removed 4 bases from V and 7 bases from J; junction bases left unmatched: 9. This CDR3 spans 16 amino acids. Germline assignment: CDR1 SGHRS and CDR2 YFSETQ. This CDR3 is CASSQGTGGASEKLFF. CDR3 nucleotides: TGCGCCAGCAGCCAGGGGACAGGGGGAGCGTCTGAAAAACTGTTTTTT.

V and J are TRBV19 and TRBJ2-2; 8 positions match TRBD1. The ends lost 8 bases at V and 7 bases at J; junction bases unmatched: 15. Germline assignment: CDR1 LNHDA and CDR2 SQIVND (reference sequence). The CDR3 has 16 residues. This chain's CDR3 is CASESGGVIRVGELFF. In DNA form, the CDR3 reads TGTGCCAGTGAGTCAGGGGGCGTCATTAGGGTCGGGGAGCTGTTTTTT.

The chain joins TRBV5-6 to TRBJ2-5; D call uncertain. The V end lost 1 base, the J end lost 1 base, and 11 bases lay between the germline ends. The V gene's germline CDR1 is SGHDT and CDR2 YYEEEE. The CDR3 has 15 amino acids. The CDR3 coding sequence is TGTGCCAGCAGCTTGAAGTCTGGGGTCCAAGAGACCCAGTACTTC. Encoded protein: CASSLKSGVQETQYF.

In this sample, this clone turned up a few times. The chain is built from TRBV6-4 and TRBJ1-1; TRBD1 is a possible D gene (6 bases). Germline V lookup: CDR1 MRHNA, CDR2 SNTAGT. This CDR3 has 14 residues. The V and J ends lost 5 bases and 3 bases respectively, with 13 bases between them. CDR3 DNA sequence: TGTGCCAGCAGTCCGGGACATCGAGACACTGAAGCTTTCTTT. Translating it yields CASSPGHRDTEAFF.

The chain's CDR3 is CASSPGAGASYEQYF. The CDR3 bases are TGTGCCAGCAGCCCGGGGGCGGGGGCATCCTACGAGCAGTACTTC. J is TRBJ2-7 and V is TRBV7-3; D possibly corresponds to TRBD2 (7 bases). The CDR3 loop spans 15 amino acids. Germline-derived CDR1 and CDR2 are SGHTA and FQGTGA. Trimming removed 5 bases at V and 1 base at J, with 15 bases between.

The chain joins TRBV6-6 to TRBJ2-7; the match to TRBD1 covers 9 bases. Germline values: CDR1 MNHNY, CDR2 SVGAGI (reference sequence). The CDR3 sequence is 14 residues long. V lost 6 bases and J lost 4; bases outside the gene matches: 7. The CDR3 DNA is TGTGCCAGCAGGGCCGGGACAGGGCTTTACGAGCAGTACTTC. Amino acid sequence: CASRAGTGLYEQYF.

CDR3 protein: CASSSGTENTEAFF. The DNA of the CDR3 is TGCGCCAGCAGCTCCGGGACGGAGAACACTGAAGCTTTCTTT. The chain links TRBV5-1 to TRBJ1-1; D possibly corresponds to TRBD1 (5 bases). The CDR3 length is 14 residues. The V end lost 3 bases, the J end lost 1 base, and 10 bases lay between the germline ends. Germline V gene lookup returns CDR1 SGHRS and CDR2 YFSETQ. The full variable domain, rest sourced from reference TRBV5-1 and TRBJ1-1, is KAGVTQTPRYLIKTRGQQVTLSCSPISGHRSVSWYQQTPGQGLQFLFEYFSETQRNKGNFPGRFSGRQFSNSRSEMNVSTLELGDSALYLCASSSGTENTEAFFGQGTRLTVV.

This clone was seen only a few times. Other nucleotide sequences from this sample produce the same CDR3. The rearrangement links TRBV5-1 to TRBJ1-1; D remains unclear. The germline V and J ends were trimmed by 0 bases and 11 bases, with 11 bases remaining between them. The CDR3 contains 12 residues. The V gene's germline CDR1 is SGHRS and CDR2 YFSETQ. The CDR3 spells CASSLEEGRAFF. The DNA of the CDR3 is TGCGCCAGCAGCTTGGAGGAAGGCCGCGCTTTCTTT.

This clone is a singleton in its sample. This chain uses TRBV6-5 with TRBJ1-1; D is unresolved. Per the germline V gene, CDR1 is MNHEY and CDR2 is SVGAGI. V lost 4 bases and J 1 base, leaving 7 bases between the germline ends. The length of the CDR3 is 13 residues. The CDR3 is CASSFPGNTEAFF. As DNA, the CDR3 is TGTGCCAGCAGTTTTCCCGGGAACACTGAAGCTTTCTTT.

The chain carries TRBV5-6 and TRBJ2-6, with 7 bases identical to TRBD1. With 0 bases clipped from V and 0 bases from J, the junction kept 6 bases outside the gene matches. Germline V gene lookup returns CDR1 SGHDT and CDR2 YYEEEE. The CDR3 is made up of 18 amino acids. CDR3: CASSLAGQIFSGANVLTF. For the CDR3, the DNA is TGTGCCAGCAGCTTGGCGGGACAGATTTTCTCTGGGGCCAACGTCCTGACTTTC.

This clone is termed large (0.1 to 1%). V and J are TRBV7-9 and TRBJ1-1; D not certain. The germline V gene has CDR1 SEHNR and CDR2 FQNEAQ (reference sequence). The CDR3 has 13 amino acids. Trimming removed 1 base from V and 7 bases from J, with 10 bases in between. CDR3 sequence reads: CASSLVEGSEAFF. The CDR3 DNA follows: TGTGCCAGCAGCTTAGTTGAAGGGAGTGAAGCTTTCTTT. Combining the CDR3 with reference TRBV7-9 and TRBJ1-1 gives the whole variable domain DTGVSQNPRHKITKRGQNVTFRCDPISEHNRLYWYRQTLGQGPEFLTYFQNEAQLEKSRLLSDRFSAERPKGSFSTLEIQRTEQGDSAMYLCASSLVEGSEAFFGQGTRLTVV.

J is TRBJ2-7 and V is TRBV27, with a weak D call TRBD2 (6 bases). CDR3 length: 16 residues. Trimming removed 5 bases from V and 2 bases from J, with 19 bases in between. Germline assignment: CDR1 MNHEY and CDR2 SMNVEV (reference sequence). This chain's CDR3 is CASSRSLAGPAYEQYF. As DNA, the CDR3 is TGTGCCAGCAGTCGATCACTAGCTGGCCCTGCCTACGAGCAGTACTTC.